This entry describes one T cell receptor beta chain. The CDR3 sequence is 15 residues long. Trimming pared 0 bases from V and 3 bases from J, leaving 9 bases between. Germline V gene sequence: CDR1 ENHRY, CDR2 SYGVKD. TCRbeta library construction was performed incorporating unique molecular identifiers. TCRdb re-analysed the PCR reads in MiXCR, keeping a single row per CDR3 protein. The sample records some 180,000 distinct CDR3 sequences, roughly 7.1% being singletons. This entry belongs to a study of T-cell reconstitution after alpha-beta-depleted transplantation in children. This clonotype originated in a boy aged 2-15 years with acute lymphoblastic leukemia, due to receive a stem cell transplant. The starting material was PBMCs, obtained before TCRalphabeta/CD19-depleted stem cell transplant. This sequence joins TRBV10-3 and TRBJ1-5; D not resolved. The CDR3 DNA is TGTGCCATCAGTGAGTCGATACTGAACAATCAGCCCCAGCATTTT. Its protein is CAISESILNNQPQHF.